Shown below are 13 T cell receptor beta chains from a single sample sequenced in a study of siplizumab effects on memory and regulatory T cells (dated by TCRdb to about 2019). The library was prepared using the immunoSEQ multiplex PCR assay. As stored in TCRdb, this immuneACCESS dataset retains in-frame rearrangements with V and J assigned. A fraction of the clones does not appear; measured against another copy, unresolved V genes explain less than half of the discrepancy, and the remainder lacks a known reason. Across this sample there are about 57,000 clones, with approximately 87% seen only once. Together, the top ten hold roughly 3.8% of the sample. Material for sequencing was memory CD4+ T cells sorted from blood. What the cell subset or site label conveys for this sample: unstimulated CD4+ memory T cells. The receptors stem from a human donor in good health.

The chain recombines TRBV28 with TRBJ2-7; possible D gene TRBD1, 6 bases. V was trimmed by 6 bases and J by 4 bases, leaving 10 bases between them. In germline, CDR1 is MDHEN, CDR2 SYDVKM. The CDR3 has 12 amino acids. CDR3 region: CASRPQGYEQYF. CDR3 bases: TGTGCCAGCAGACCTCAGGGGTACGAGCAGTACTTC.

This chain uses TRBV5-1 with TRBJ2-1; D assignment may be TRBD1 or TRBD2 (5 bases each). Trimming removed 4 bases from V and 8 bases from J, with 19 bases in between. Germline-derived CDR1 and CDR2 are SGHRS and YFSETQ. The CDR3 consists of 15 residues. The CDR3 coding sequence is TGCGCCAGCAGCCCCGGGACCCGGGTCGGGGATGAGCAGTTCTTC. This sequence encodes CASSPGTRVGDEQFF.

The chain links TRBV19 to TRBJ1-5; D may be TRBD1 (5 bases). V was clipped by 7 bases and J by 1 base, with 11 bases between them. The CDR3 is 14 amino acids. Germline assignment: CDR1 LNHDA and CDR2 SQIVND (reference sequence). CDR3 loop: CASTTGLSNQPQHF. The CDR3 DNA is TGTGCCAGTACCACAGGTCTGAGCAATCAGCCCCAGCATTTT. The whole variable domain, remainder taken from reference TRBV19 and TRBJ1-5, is DGGITQSPKYLFRKEGQNVTLSCEQNLNHDAMYWYRQDPGQGLRLIYYSQIVNDFQKGDIAEGYSVSREKKESFPLTVTSAQKNPTAFYLCASTTGLSNQPQHFGDGTRLSIL.

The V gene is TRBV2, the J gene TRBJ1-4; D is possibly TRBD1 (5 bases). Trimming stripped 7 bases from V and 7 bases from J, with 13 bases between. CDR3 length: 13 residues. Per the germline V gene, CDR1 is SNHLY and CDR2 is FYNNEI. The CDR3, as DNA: TGTGCCAGCATGGGACTAGAAGTTGAAAAACTGTTTTTT. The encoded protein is CASMGLEVEKLFF.

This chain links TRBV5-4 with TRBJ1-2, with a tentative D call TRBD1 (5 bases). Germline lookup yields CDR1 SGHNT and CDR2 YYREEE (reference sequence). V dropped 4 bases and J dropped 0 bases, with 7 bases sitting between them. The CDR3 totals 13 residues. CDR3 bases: TGTGCCAGCAGCCCACAGGCTAACTATGGCTACACCTTC. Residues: CASSPQANYGYTF.

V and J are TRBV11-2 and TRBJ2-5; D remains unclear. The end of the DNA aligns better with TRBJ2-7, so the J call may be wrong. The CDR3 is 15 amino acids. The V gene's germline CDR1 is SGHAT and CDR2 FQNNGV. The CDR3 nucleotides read TGTGCCAGCAGCCTAACTCTGGGCCCACGCTACGAGCAGTACTTC. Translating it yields CASSLTLGPRYEQYF.

The CDR3 reads CASSWAGTDTQYF. CDR3 nucleotides: TGTGCCAGCAGCTGGGCGGGCACAGATACGCAGTATTTT. V and J are TRBV5-6 and TRBJ2-3; D ambiguous. The germline gives CDR1 SGHDT, CDR2 YYEEEE. Trimming removed 3 bases at V and 1 base at J, with 6 bases between. The CDR3 covers 13 residues.

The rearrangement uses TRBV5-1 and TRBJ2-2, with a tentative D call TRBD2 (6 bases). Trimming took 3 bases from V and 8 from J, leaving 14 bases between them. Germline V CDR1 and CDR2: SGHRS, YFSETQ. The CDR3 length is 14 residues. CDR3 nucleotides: TGCGCCAGCAGCTGGGGGACTCTGGGAGGGGAGCTGTTTTTT. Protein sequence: CASSWGTLGGELFF.

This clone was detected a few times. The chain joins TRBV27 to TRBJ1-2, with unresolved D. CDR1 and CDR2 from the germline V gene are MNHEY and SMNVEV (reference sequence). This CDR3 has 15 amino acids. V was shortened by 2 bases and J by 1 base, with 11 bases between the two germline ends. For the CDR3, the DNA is TGTGCCAGCAGTTTAAAACAGTCTTTTAACTATGGCTACACCTTC. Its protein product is CASSLKQSFNYGYTF.

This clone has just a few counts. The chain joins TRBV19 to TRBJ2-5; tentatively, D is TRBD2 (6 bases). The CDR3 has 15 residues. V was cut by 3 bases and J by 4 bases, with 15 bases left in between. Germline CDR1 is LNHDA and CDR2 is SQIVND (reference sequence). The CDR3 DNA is TGTGCCAGTAGTATCAGTGGAGGGAGTTCAGAGACCCAGTACTTC. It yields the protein CASSISGGSSETQYF.

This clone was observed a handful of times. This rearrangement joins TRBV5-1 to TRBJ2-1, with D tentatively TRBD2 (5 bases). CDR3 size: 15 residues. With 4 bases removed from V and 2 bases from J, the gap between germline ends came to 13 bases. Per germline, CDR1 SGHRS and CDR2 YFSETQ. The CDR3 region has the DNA TGCGCCAGCAGCCTCGAGGGTAGCCCCTACAATGAGCAGTTCTTC. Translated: CASSLEGSPYNEQFF.

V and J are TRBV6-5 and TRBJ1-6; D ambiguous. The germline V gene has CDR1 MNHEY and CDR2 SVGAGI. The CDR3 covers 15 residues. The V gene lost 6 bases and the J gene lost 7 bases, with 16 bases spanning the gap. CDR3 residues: CASRRSSGENSPLHF. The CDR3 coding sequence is TGTGCCAGCAGGAGGTCGAGTGGGGAAAATTCACCCCTCCACTTT.

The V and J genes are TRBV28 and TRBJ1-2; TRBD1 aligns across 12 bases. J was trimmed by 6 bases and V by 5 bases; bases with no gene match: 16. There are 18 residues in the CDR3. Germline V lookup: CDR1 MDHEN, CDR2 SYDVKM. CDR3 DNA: TGTGCCAGCAGTGTCCATTGGGGACAGGGGGCTGATATCGATGGCTACACCTTC. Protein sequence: CASSVHWGQGADIDGYTF.